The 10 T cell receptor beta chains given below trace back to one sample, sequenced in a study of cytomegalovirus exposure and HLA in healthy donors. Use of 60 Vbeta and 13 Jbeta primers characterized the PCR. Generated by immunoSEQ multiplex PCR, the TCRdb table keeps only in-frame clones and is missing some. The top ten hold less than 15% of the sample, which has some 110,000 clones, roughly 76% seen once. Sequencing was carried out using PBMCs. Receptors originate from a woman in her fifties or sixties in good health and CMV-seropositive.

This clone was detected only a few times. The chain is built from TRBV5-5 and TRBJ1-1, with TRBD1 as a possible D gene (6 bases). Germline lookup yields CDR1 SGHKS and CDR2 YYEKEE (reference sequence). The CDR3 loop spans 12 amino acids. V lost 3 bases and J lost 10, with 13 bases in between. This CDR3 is CASSWGGATAFF. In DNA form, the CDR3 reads TGTGCCAGCAGCTGGGGGGGCGCGACAGCTTTCTTT.

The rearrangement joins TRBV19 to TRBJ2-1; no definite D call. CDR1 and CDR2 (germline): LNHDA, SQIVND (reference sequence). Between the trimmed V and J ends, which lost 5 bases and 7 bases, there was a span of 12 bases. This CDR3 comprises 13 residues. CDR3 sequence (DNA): TGTGCCAGTAGTCCCCGCGGTCGTAATGAGCAGTTCTTC. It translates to CASSPRGRNEQFF.

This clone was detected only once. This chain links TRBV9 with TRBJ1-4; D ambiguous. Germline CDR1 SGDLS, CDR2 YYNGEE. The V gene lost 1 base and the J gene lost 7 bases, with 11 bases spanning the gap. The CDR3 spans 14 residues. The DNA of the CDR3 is TGTGCCAGCAGCGTAAGCGGTAATGGTGAAAAACTGTTTTTT. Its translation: CASSVSGNGEKLFF.

This chain's CDR3 is CASSSSGGAYEQYF. In DNA, the CDR3 is TGTGCCAGCAGCTCTAGCGGGGGGGCCTACGAGCAGTACTTC. V usage is TRBV7-6 and J usage is TRBJ2-7; TRBD2 agrees at 12 bases. Trimming cost V 4 bases and J 2 bases; bases outside gene matches: 0. This CDR3 has 14 residues. The germline gives CDR1 SGHVS, CDR2 FNYEAQ.

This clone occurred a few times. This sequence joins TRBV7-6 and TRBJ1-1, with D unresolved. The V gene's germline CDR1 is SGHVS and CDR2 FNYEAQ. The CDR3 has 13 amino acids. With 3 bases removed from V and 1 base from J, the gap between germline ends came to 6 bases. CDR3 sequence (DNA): TGTGCCAGCAGCTTTGCCGGGAACACTGAAGCTTTCTTT. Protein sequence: CASSFAGNTEAFF. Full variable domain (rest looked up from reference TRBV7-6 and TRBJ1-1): GAGVSQSPRYKVTKRGQDVALRCDPISGHVSLYWYRQALGQGPEFLTYFNYEAQQDKSGLPNDRFSAERPEGSISTLTIQRTEQRDSAMYRCASSFAGNTEAFFGQGTRLTVV.

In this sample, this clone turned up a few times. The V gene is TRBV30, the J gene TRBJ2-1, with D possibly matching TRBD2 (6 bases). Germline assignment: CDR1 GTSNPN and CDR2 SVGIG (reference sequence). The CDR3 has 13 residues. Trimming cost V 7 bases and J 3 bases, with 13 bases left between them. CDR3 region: CALAGDFYNEQFF. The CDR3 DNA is TGTGCCTTAGCTGGGGACTTCTACAATGAGCAGTTCTTC.

The CDR3 DNA reads as TGTGCCAGTACCGACATGGGGGGGACAAGTTCACCCCTCCACTTT. Encoded protein: CASTDMGGTSSPLHF. This chain connects TRBV19 to TRBJ1-6; perhaps TRBD1 as D (6 bases). Germline assignment: CDR1 LNHDA and CDR2 SQIVND (reference sequence). Trimming removed 7 bases at V and 9 bases at J, with 19 bases between. CDR3 length equals 15 residues.

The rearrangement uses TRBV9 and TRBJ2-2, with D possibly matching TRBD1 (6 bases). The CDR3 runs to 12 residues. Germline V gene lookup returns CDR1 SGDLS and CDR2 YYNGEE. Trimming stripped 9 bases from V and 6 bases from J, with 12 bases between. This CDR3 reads CATNRVAGELFF. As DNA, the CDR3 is TGTGCCACAAACAGGGTAGCCGGGGAGCTGTTTTTT.

The CDR3, as DNA: TGTGCCAGCAGAGGACAGGGAGATCATCAGCCCCAGCATTTT. As protein: CASRGQGDHQPQHF. The chain combines TRBV6-5 with TRBJ1-5; 8 bases are a match to TRBD1. Germline lookup yields CDR1 MNHEY and CDR2 SVGAGI. The ends lost 6 bases at V and 5 bases at J; junction bases unmatched: 6. This CDR3 contains 14 residues.

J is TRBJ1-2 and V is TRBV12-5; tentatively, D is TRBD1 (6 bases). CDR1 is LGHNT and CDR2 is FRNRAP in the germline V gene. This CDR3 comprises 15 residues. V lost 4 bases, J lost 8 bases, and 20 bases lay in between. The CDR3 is CASGSPESGAKGYTF. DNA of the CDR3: TGTGCTAGTGGTTCCCCCGAGTCAGGGGCTAAAGGCTACACCTTC.